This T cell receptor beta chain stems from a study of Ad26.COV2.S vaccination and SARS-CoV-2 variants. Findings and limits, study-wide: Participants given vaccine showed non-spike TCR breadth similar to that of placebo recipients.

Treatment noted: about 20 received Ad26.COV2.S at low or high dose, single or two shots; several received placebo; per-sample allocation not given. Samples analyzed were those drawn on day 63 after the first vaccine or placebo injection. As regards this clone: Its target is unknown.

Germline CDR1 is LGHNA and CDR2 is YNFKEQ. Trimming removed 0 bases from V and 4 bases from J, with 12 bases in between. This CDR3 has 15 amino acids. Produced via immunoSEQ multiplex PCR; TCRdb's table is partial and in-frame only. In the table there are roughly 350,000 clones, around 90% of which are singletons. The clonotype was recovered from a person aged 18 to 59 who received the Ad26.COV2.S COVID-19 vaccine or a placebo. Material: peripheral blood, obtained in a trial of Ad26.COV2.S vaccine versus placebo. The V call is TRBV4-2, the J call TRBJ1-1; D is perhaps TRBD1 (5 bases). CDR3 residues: CASSQDRGRGTEAFF. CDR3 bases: TGTGCCAGCAGCCAAGATCGGGGTAGGGGCACTGAAGCTTTCTTT.